This entry lists 23 T cell receptor beta chains sequenced from one sample in a study of blood T cell repertoires in COVID-19 (dated by TCRdb to 2020 to 2021). The method was the immunoSEQ multiplex PCR assay. The clones in this table, taken by TCRdb from immuneACCESS, are in-frame only. Not every clone is retained; where verified, under half of the shortfall comes from an unresolved V gene, and the cause of the rest is unknown. Recorded for this sample are roughly 80,000 clones; over 75% of them occurred a single time. The ten most abundant clones make up about 12% of the sample. Sequencing was performed on peripheral blood. The receptors stem from a man aged 80 or over with acute or convalescent COVID-19.

The rearrangement uses TRBV6-5 and TRBJ1-2, with 8 bases identical to TRBD1. V shed 5 bases, J shed 5 bases, and the junction held 4 bases outside the gene matches. Germline assignment: CDR1 MNHEY and CDR2 SVGAGI. The CDR3 spans 13 residues. CDR3 DNA sequence: TGTGCCAGCAGTACTCAGGGGGCGTATGGCTACACCTTC. Residues: CASSTQGAYGYTF.

The CDR3 is CASSTQGRDYGYTF. The CDR3 coding sequence is TGTGCCAGTAGCACACAGGGGCGCGACTATGGCTACACCTTC. The chain uses TRBV19 and TRBJ1-2; 7 bases map to TRBD1. This CDR3 is built from 14 residues. Germline CDR1 LNHDA, CDR2 SQIVND (reference sequence). With V trimmed by 6 bases and J by 3 bases, 7 bases remained unmatched.

This clone came up a few times. The chain uses TRBV4-1 and TRBJ2-1; TRBD2 might be the D (6 bases). The germline CDR1 and CDR2 sequences are MGHRA and YSYEKL. Trimming left V 10 bases short and J 3 bases short, with 16 bases between. The CDR3 is made up of 14 amino acids. The CDR3 spells CATGSRGRYNEQFF. The CDR3 nucleotides are TGCGCCACTGGATCGCGGGGCCGCTACAATGAGCAGTTCTTC.

The V and J genes are TRBV11-2 and TRBJ2-2; D may be TRBD2 (5 bases). Trimming pared 0 bases from V and 4 bases from J, leaving 12 bases between. The germline gives CDR1 SGHAT, CDR2 FQNNGV. The CDR3 has 16 residues. CDR3 sequence reads: CASSLDPGVGTGELFF. The CDR3 DNA is TGTGCCAGCAGCTTAGATCCCGGGGTCGGCACCGGGGAGCTGTTTTTT.

The chain links TRBV9 to TRBJ1-1; 7 bases align to TRBD1. With 0 bases clipped from V and 6 bases from J, the junction kept 5 bases outside the gene matches. From germline, CDR1 is SGDLS and CDR2 YYNGEE. The CDR3 is 14 amino acids. CDR3 residues: CASSVALGTAEAFF. The CDR3 DNA follows: TGTGCCAGCAGCGTAGCTCTCGGGACAGCTGAAGCTTTCTTT. The whole variable domain, remainder taken from reference TRBV9 and TRBJ1-1, is DSGVTQTPKHLITATGQRVTLRCSPRSGDLSVYWYQQSLDQGLQFLIQYYNGEERAKGNILERFSAQQFPDLHSELNLSSLELGDSALYFCASSVALGTAEAFFGQGTRLTVV.

The chain is built from TRBV5-6 and TRBJ1-4, with 9 positions matching TRBD1. Looked up from germline, CDR1 is SGHDT and CDR2 is YYEEEE. This CDR3 is built from 14 residues. J was trimmed by 7 bases and V by 4 bases; bases with no gene match: 5. The chain's CDR3 is CASSAGTGSEKLFF. The CDR3 nucleotides are TGTGCCAGCAGCGCCGGGACAGGGAGTGAAAAACTGTTTTTT.

This chain connects TRBV5-5 to TRBJ2-2; D possibly corresponds to TRBD1 (5 bases). The germline CDR1 and CDR2 sequences are SGHKS and YYEKEE (reference sequence). This CDR3 region has 14 residues. Deletions cut 4 bases from V and 7 bases from J, with 14 bases between. CDR3 sequence reads: CASSRRDRDGELFF. Written as DNA, the CDR3 is TGTGCCAGCAGCCGCAGGGATAGGGACGGGGAGCTGTTTTTT.

J is TRBJ1-6 and V is TRBV10-3; TRBD1 matches at 8 bases. The junction had 7 bases not matched to a gene; V was cut back by 10 bases and J by 5 bases. The CDR3 has 14 residues. Looked up from germline, CDR1 is ENHRY and CDR2 is SYGVKD. As DNA, the CDR3 is TGTGCCACCAGGGGGCGCGAGAATAATTCACCCCTCCACTTT. Its protein product is CATRGRENNSPLHF.

This clone was seen just once. The chain uses TRBV4-1 and TRBJ1-5, with 9 bases fitting TRBD1. Germline V gene data show CDR1 as MGHRA and CDR2 as YSYEKL. V gave up 3 bases and J gave up 5 bases; unmatched junction bases: 11. The CDR3 extends over 17 amino acids. CDR3 in DNA: TGCGCCAGCAGCCAGCCACGACGGGACAGGGTCTATCAGCCCCAGCATTTT. Translated, it gives CASSQPRRDRVYQPQHF.

This rearrangement joins TRBV16 to TRBJ2-7; 10 bases align to TRBD1. J was trimmed by 2 bases and V by 8 bases; bases with no gene match: 3. CDR3 length: 13 residues. The germline V gene encodes CDR1 KGHSY and CDR2 FQNENV. The CDR3 sequence: CASWTGGPYEQYF. The CDR3 coding sequence is TGTGCCAGCTGGACAGGGGGGCCCTACGAGCAGTACTTC.

The chain is built from TRBV4-1 and TRBJ2-5; the D gene is possibly TRBD1 (5 bases). The CDR3 is 16 amino acids. Between the trimmed V and J ends, which lost 4 bases and 2 bases, there was a span of 17 bases. The germline CDR1 and CDR2 sequences are MGHRA and YSYEKL. The chain's CDR3 is CASSLMGQGLQETQYF. The DNA for the CDR3 is TGCGCCAGCAGCCTAATGGGGCAGGGCCTACAAGAGACCCAGTACTTC.

The rearrangement joins TRBV10-3 to TRBJ1-1; 7 bases fit TRBD1. This CDR3 has 15 residues. Germline CDR1 and CDR2: ENHRY and SYGVKD. The J segment lost 1 base and the V segment lost 3 bases, leaving 5 bases of the junction unmatched. CDR3 nucleotides: TGTGCCATCAGTGACATTAGGGGGCGGAACACTGAAGCTTTCTTT. Protein sequence: CAISDIRGRNTEAFF.

V and J are TRBV27 and TRBJ1-5; 9 bases match TRBD1. V lost 0 bases, J lost 4 bases, and 4 bases stayed unmatched. Germline V gene lookup returns CDR1 MNHEY and CDR2 SMNVEV (reference sequence). The CDR3 extends over 16 amino acids. CDR3 DNA sequence: TGTGCCAGCAGTTTATCCTTACAGGGGGCGAATCAGCCCCAGCATTTT. Its protein is CASSLSLQGANQPQHF.

The chain joins TRBV7-9 to TRBJ1-6; 7 positions agree with TRBD1. The CDR3 extends over 14 amino acids. V shed 1 base and J 8 bases; nucleotides not matched to a gene: 2. Germline lookup yields CDR1 SEHNR and CDR2 FQNEAQ (reference sequence). CDR3 sequence: CASSLGDSHSPLHF. The CDR3 nucleotides read TGTGCCAGCAGCTTAGGGGACAGCCATTCACCCCTCCACTTT.

The chain links TRBV30 to TRBJ2-7; TRBD1 might be the D (6 bases). The CDR3 sequence is 12 residues long. In germline, CDR1 is GTSNPN, CDR2 SVGIG (reference sequence). V was shortened by 1 base and J by 7 bases, with 11 bases between the two germline ends. The CDR3 region is CAWSGQGQEQYF. The CDR3 DNA sequence: TGTGCCTGGAGTGGGCAGGGGCAAGAGCAGTACTTC.

A word on this clone: In the same sample, other DNA sequences code for this CDR3. The V call is TRBV5-8, the J call TRBJ1-2; possibly TRBD1 for D (6 bases). V lost 3 bases and J lost 2, with 14 bases in between. CDR1 and CDR2 from the germline V gene are SGHTS and YDEGEE. The CDR3 is 15 amino acids. The CDR3 bases are TGTGCCAGCAGCTGGGGGCGACAGTACAACTATGGCTACACCTTC. Translation gives CASSWGRQYNYGYTF. Variable domain in full (rest from reference TRBV5-8 and TRBJ1-2): EAGVTQSPTHLIKTRGQQATLRCSPISGHTSVYWYQQALGLGLQFLLWYDEGEERNRGNFPPRFSGRQFPNYSSELNVNALELEDSALYLCASSWGRQYNYGYTFGSGTRLTVV.

The V gene is TRBV5-4, the J gene TRBJ2-7; D is unclear. The germline V gene encodes CDR1 SGHNT and CDR2 YYREEE (reference sequence). V lost 5 bases, J lost 0 bases, and 12 bases lay in between. The CDR3 consists of 14 residues. The CDR3 sequence: CASRSDSASYEQYF. The CDR3 DNA follows: TGTGCCAGCAGGTCCGACTCAGCCTCCTACGAGCAGTACTTC.

The chain links TRBV11-1 to TRBJ2-5, with 10 nucleotides matching TRBD1. There are 13 residues in the CDR3. V gave up 8 bases and J gave up 5 bases; unmatched junction bases: 5. The V gene's germline CDR1 is SGHAT and CDR2 FQDESV (reference sequence). The CDR3 region has the DNA TGTGCCAGCGGTGACAGGGGGCGGGAGACCCAGTACTTC. Amino acid sequence: CASGDRGRETQYF.

The rearrangement links TRBV3-1 (or the pseudogene TRBV3-2) to TRBJ2-1; tentative D call: TRBD1 (5 bases). Germline values: CDR1 LGHDT, CDR2 YNNKEL (reference sequence). The CDR3 sequence is 15 residues long. V gave up 2 bases and J gave up 2 bases, with 10 bases separating them. The CDR3 region is CASSQPRATYNEQFF. CDR3 nucleotide sequence: TGTGCCAGCAGCCAACCCAGGGCCACCTACAATGAGCAGTTCTTC.

The chain couples TRBV6-1 to TRBJ1-5; D is unclear. With 0 bases removed from V and 1 base from J, the gap between germline ends came to 13 bases. CDR1 MNHNS and CDR2 SASEGT come from the germline V gene. This CDR3 is built from 17 residues. CDR3 region: CASSEALGRASNQPQHF. The CDR3 nucleotides read TGTGCCAGCAGTGAAGCTCTAGGGAGGGCCAGCAATCAGCCCCAGCATTTT.

This clone was seen only a few times. The V gene is TRBV6-1, the J gene TRBJ1-5, with unresolved D. The CDR3 consists of 13 residues. Germline V gene data show CDR1 as MNHNS and CDR2 as SASEGT. V lost 3 bases, J lost 7 bases, and 10 bases lay in between. The CDR3 reads CASSDGGSQPQHF. The CDR3 coding sequence is TGTGCCAGCAGTGACGGAGGGTCCCAGCCCCAGCATTTT.

The rearrangement uses TRBV9 and TRBJ1-3; no firm D call. The V end lost 0 bases, the J end lost 9 bases, and 13 bases lay between the germline ends. The CDR3 loop spans 14 amino acids. Germline CDR1 is SGDLS and CDR2 is YYNGEE. The CDR3 sequence: CASSVGQDRGTIYF. The DNA for the CDR3 is TGTGCCAGCAGCGTAGGTCAAGACCGGGGCACCATATATTTT.

The chain recombines TRBV5-1 with TRBJ2-5, with 8 bases fitting TRBD1. The V and J ends lost 1 base and 1 base, in that order; junction bases with no gene match: 3. This CDR3 spans 15 amino acids. Per germline, CDR1 SGHRS and CDR2 YFSETQ. The CDR3 DNA reads TGCGCCAGCAGCTTGTATCAGGGGGCCCAAGAGACCCAGTACTTC. Translation gives CASSLYQGAQETQYF.